This TCR beta chain was identified during a study of T cells expressing NK-cell markers. Study results and caveats: Whether expanded NKG2C+ T cell clones were HCMV-specific remained unclear.

As for this clonotype: Its antigen remains unidentified.

Following a re-call of the 5' RACE reads, TCRdb has one entry per CDR3 protein and lacks DNA. This sample's clone table lists about 170,000 distinct CDR3 sequences. The germline gives CDR1 DFQATT, CDR2 SNEGSKA (reference sequence). CDR3 length: 15 residues. Sequencing was done on a sample of blood T cells: a sorted CD56 or NKG2C T cell subset, CD4+ or CD8+ T cells, or bulk PBMC T cells (not recorded which). The chain uses TRBV20-1 and TRBJ2-3. This receptor was taken from a man between 18 and 69 years old in good health. CDR3: CSAPTLSSSTDTQYF.